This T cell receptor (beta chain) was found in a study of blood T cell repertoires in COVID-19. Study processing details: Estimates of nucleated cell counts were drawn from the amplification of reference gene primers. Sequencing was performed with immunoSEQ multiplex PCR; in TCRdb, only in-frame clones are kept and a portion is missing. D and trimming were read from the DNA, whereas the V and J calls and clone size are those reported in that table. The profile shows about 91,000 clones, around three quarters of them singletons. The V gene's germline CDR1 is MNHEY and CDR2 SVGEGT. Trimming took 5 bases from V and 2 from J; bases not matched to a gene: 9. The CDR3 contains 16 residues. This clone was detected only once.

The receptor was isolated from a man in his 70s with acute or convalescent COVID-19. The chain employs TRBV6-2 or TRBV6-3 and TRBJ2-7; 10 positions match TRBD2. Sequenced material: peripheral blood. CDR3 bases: TGTGCCAGCAGTGCATCTAGCGGGAGTCTCCCCTACGAGCAGTACTTC. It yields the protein CASSASSGSLPYEQYF.